These 20 T cell receptor beta chains were sequenced from one sample in a study of PD-1 blockade in mismatch repair-deficient tumors. Sequencing used immunoSEQ multiplex PCR; TCRdb keeps in-frame clones, though not all of them. The data show roughly 70,000 clones, approximately 82% seen once. This sample comprised peripheral blood, obtained 2 weeks after starting pembrolizumab. The source is an adult with mismatch repair-deficient cancer.

The chain links TRBV7-8 to TRBJ1-1; the D is unclear. The length of the CDR3 is 13 residues. The V and J ends lost 1 base and 7 bases respectively, with 10 bases between them. Germline V gives CDR1 SGHVS, CDR2 FQNEAQ. CDR3 amino acids: CASSLGGQDEAFF. The CDR3 bases are TGTGCCAGCAGCTTAGGAGGGCAGGATGAAGCTTTCTTT.

This chain connects TRBV11-3 to TRBJ2-6; TRBD1 aligns across 8 bases. Germline V gene sequence: CDR1 SGHNT, CDR2 YENEEA. There are 17 residues in the CDR3. V dropped 4 bases and J dropped 2; count of bases not matched to a gene: 7. The CDR3 DNA reads as TGTGCCAGCAGCTCGGTTGGACAGGGTACTGGGGCCAACGTCCTGACTTTC. Translating it yields CASSSVGQGTGANVLTF.

V is TRBV7-8 and J is TRBJ2-3; 7 nucleotides match TRBD2. The CDR3 extends over 15 amino acids. Germline V gives CDR1 SGHVS, CDR2 FQNEAQ. V lost 3 bases, J lost 1 base, and 4 bases stayed unmatched. In DNA form, the CDR3 reads TGTGCCAGCAGCTTGTTTGCGGGAGGCACAGATACGCAGTATTTT. It codes for CASSLFAGGTDTQYF.

The rearrangement uses TRBV15 and TRBJ2-5; 9 positions agree with TRBD1. This CDR3 has 15 amino acids. V lost 2 bases and J lost 4; bases outside the gene matches: 5. Germline CDR1 is LNHNV and CDR2 is YYDKDF (reference sequence). This chain's CDR3 is CATSRPRTGVETQYF. The CDR3 nucleotides are TGTGCCACCAGCAGACCACGGACAGGGGTAGAGACCCAGTACTTC.

This clone has just a few counts. The chain recombines TRBV6-6 with TRBJ2-7, with TRBD2 matching 9 bases. The germline gives CDR1 MNHNY, CDR2 SVGAGI (reference sequence). The J segment lost 5 bases and the V segment lost 2 bases, leaving 1 base of the junction unmatched. The CDR3 loop spans 13 amino acids. The CDR3 DNA reads TGTGCCAGCAGTTACGTAGCGGGAGACGAGCAGTACTTC. Protein product: CASSYVAGDEQYF.

This clone was observed once. This chain links TRBV4-1 with TRBJ1-3; D is undetermined. V was shortened by 5 bases and J by 8 bases, with 19 bases between the two germline ends. Germline CDR1 and CDR2: MGHRA and YSYEKL. CDR3 size: 15 residues. CDR3 region: CASSILEGKGDTIYF. The CDR3 DNA sequence: TGCGCCAGCAGCATCTTGGAGGGCAAGGGAGACACCATATATTTT.

The chain uses TRBV27 and TRBJ2-2; D possibly corresponds to TRBD2 (5 bases). The CDR3 sequence is 15 residues long. The germline V gene has CDR1 MNHEY and CDR2 SMNVEV (reference sequence). With 7 bases removed from V and 1 base from J, the gap between germline ends came to 13 bases. This CDR3 is CASTRTFGNTGELFF. DNA of the CDR3: TGTGCCAGCACTCGGACTTTCGGGAACACCGGGGAGCTGTTTTTT.

The chain combines TRBV2 with TRBJ1-2, with TRBD1 as a possible D gene (6 bases). Germline V CDR1 and CDR2: SNHLY, FYNNEI. This CDR3 is 13 amino acids long. V lost 8 bases, J lost 4 bases, and 14 bases lay in between. The CDR3 reads CASRGQGFYGYTF. The CDR3 coding sequence is TGTGCCAGCCGCGGGCAGGGGTTCTATGGCTACACCTTC.

V is TRBV5-4 and J is TRBJ1-1; 8 bases are a match to TRBD1. Germline lookup yields CDR1 SGHNT and CDR2 YYREEE (reference sequence). The CDR3 extends over 13 amino acids. Trimming cost V 6 bases and J 10 bases; bases outside gene matches: 11. CDR3 DNA: TGTGCCAGCAACACAGGGGGTTCTGGTGGAGCTTTCTTT. It translates to CASNTGGSGGAFF. Drawing the rest from reference TRBV5-4 and TRBJ1-1, the complete variable domain is ETGVTQSPTHLIKTRGQQVTLRCSSQSGHNTVSWYQQALGQGPQFIFQYYREEENGRGNFPPRFSGLQFPNYSSELNVNALELDDSALYLCASNTGGSGGAFFGQGTRLTVV.

The chain has TRBV5-1 and TRBJ2-1; tentative D call: TRBD1 (7 bases). V was cut by 0 bases and J by 5 bases, with 12 bases left in between. The CDR3 has 15 amino acids. The germline CDR1 and CDR2 sequences are SGHRS and YFSETQ. As DNA, the CDR3 is TGCGCCAGCAGCTTGGCGCAGGGGGGACACAATGAGCAGTTCTTC. Its protein product is CASSLAQGGHNEQFF.

For the CDR3, the DNA is TGTGCCTGGGGGGCGGGGATTGGAGAGACCCAGTACTTC. Amino acid sequence: CAWGAGIGETQYF. The genes are TRBV30 and TRBJ2-5, with a weak D call TRBD2 (6 bases). The CDR3 sequence is 13 residues long. V was clipped by 5 bases and J by 4 bases, with 14 bases between them. Germline values: CDR1 GTSNPN, CDR2 SVGIG (reference sequence).

V gene TRBV19 combines with J gene TRBJ1-2; D is undetermined. V lost 7 bases and J 8 bases, leaving 14 bases between the germline ends. Per germline, CDR1 LNHDA and CDR2 SQIVND (reference sequence). The CDR3 length is 12 residues. The CDR3 spells CASTRTEEGYTF. The DNA for the CDR3 is TGTGCCAGTACTCGGACGGAGGAAGGCTACACCTTC.

This chain connects TRBV18 to TRBJ2-7; D call uncertain. V lost 0 bases and J 1 base, leaving 7 bases between the germline ends. Germline values: CDR1 KGHSH, CDR2 LQKENI. The CDR3 consists of 14 residues. In nucleotides, the CDR3 is TGTGCCAGCTCACCACCGGTTAGGTCCTACGAGCAGTACTTC. Translation: CASSPPVRSYEQYF.

The J gene is TRBJ2-2, the V gene TRBV7-6; D uncertain. The V end was cut by 3 bases, the J end by 3 bases, with 14 bases between. The CDR3 is made up of 16 amino acids. Germline V gene data show CDR1 as SGHVS and CDR2 as FNYEAQ. The CDR3 loop is CASSFRASADTGELFF. The CDR3 DNA reads TGTGCCAGCAGCTTCCGGGCCTCGGCGGACACCGGGGAGCTGTTTTTT.

V and J are TRBV6-1 and TRBJ1-1; TRBD1 agrees at 8 bases. The CDR3 runs 17 residues. Per the germline V gene, CDR1 is MNHNS and CDR2 is SASEGT. With V trimmed by 2 bases and J by 1 base, 9 bases remained unmatched. The CDR3 spells CASSERRTGGRNTEAFF. The CDR3 DNA follows: TGTGCCAGCAGTGAAAGACGAACAGGGGGTAGGAACACTGAAGCTTTCTTT.

The chain combines TRBV7-3 with TRBJ2-3, with 8 bases aligning to TRBD1. Germline V gene sequence: CDR1 SGHTA, CDR2 FQGTGA. CDR3 length equals 18 residues. Trimming removed 5 bases from V and 2 bases from J; junction bases left unmatched: 15. CDR3 amino acids: CASSRIGGQGGFTDTQYF. CDR3 DNA: TGTGCCAGCAGCCGAATTGGCGGACAGGGCGGGTTCACAGATACGCAGTATTTT.

The chain couples TRBV5-1 to TRBJ1-4, with D perhaps matching TRBD1 (5 bases). The germline CDR1 and CDR2 sequences are SGHRS and YFSETQ. CDR3 length equals 14 residues. V dropped 6 bases and J dropped 1 base, with 10 bases sitting between them. CDR3 sequence (DNA): TGCGCCAGCACCCGGGGGGGAACTAATGAAAAACTGTTTTTT. Its protein product is CASTRGGTNEKLFF.

This chain connects TRBV11-2 to TRBJ1-1; 8 nucleotides match TRBD1. Germline lookup yields CDR1 SGHAT and CDR2 FQNNGV. The CDR3 covers 15 residues. V was clipped by 4 bases and J by 2 bases; unmatched bases: 6. The CDR3 DNA sequence: TGTGCCAGCAGCTGGGACAGGACCCTAAACACTGAAGCTTTCTTT. It translates to CASSWDRTLNTEAFF.

The chain recombines TRBV6-5 with TRBJ1-2; TRBD1 matches at 9 bases. Germline values: CDR1 MNHEY, CDR2 SVGAGI. This CDR3 region has 15 residues. V shed 2 bases, J shed 4 bases, and the junction held 5 bases outside the gene matches. The CDR3 DNA reads TGTGCCAGCAGTTACCGAGGACAGGGGAGCTATGGCTACACCTTC. This encodes CASSYRGQGSYGYTF.

J is TRBJ1-2 and V is TRBV12-5; D unresolved. Trimming shortened V by 4 bases and J by 5 bases, and 14 bases separated the two germline ends. This CDR3 spans 14 amino acids. Germline CDR1 and CDR2: LGHNT and FRNRAP. The CDR3 DNA reads TGTGCTAGTGGTTCGGCCCCCGAGGTGTATGGCTACACCTTC. This codes for CASGSAPEVYGYTF.